This T cell receptor (beta chain) was recovered during a study of graft-versus-host responses after intestinal transplantation. The overall study: Anti-thymocyte globulin induction preceded 2 to 4 years of tacrolimus and steroid maintenance in all recipients.

A note on this clone: The antigen remains undetermined.

V lost 5 bases and J 9 bases, leaving 16 bases between the germline ends. The germline CDR1 and CDR2 sequences are SGHAT and FQNNGV. The CDR3 consists of 13 residues. Measured with immunoSEQ multiplex PCR; TCRdb has only the in-frame clones, and not every one. The table includes about 100,000 clones, about nine tenths detected once. The study, taken as a whole, reports: GvH clones detected in recipient marrow included some appearing first in ileum or blood. Peak circulating GvH clone levels were associated with early post-transplant HvG declines.

The material sequenced was unstimulated CD4+ T cells sorted from spleen or lymph node cells, taken before transplant. The rearrangement uses TRBV11-2 and TRBJ2-5; D not certain. The TCR originated in a human donor who was the organ donor for an intestinal transplant. In nucleotides, the CDR3 is TGTGCCAGCAGCCACGGACCGCCGAGTGCCCAGTACTTC. This translates into CASSHGPPSAQYF.